Below, 15 T cell receptor beta chains from the same sample are listed, as sequenced in a study of OX40 agonist ivuxolimab in advanced cancers. The protocol was immunoSEQ multiplex PCR, while the TCRdb copy is restricted to in-frame clones and leaves out a portion. This table has 80,000 to 100,000 clones, around 90% appearing once. Sequences were derived from CD4+ or CD8+ T cells sorted from blood, sampled in a trial of the OX40 agonist ivuxolimab. Every receptor here comes from an adult with an advanced solid tumor such as melanoma, head and neck, liver or kidney cancer.

The chain employs TRBV5-6 and TRBJ1-2; 9 bases are shared with TRBD1. The trim removed 4 bases at V and 4 bases at J, leaving 20 bases unmatched. This CDR3 is built from 19 residues. The germline V gene encodes CDR1 SGHDT and CDR2 YYEEEE. The CDR3 DNA reads as TGTGCCAGCAGCAGATCTTGGTCGGACAGGGGAATTAATGCCTATGGCTACACCTTC. It translates to CASSRSWSDRGINAYGYTF. Full variable domain (remainder filled in from reference TRBV5-6 and TRBJ1-2): DAGVTQSPTHLIKTRGQQVTLRCSPKSGHDTVSWYQQALGQGPQFIFQYYEEEERQRGNFPDRFSGHQFPNYSSELNVNALLLGDSALYLCASSRSWSDRGINAYGYTFGSGTRLTVV.

With regard to this clone: This same CDR3 is encoded by further DNA sequences in the sample. The CDR3 here is CASSGQGGTGELFF. The DNA for the CDR3 is TGTGCCAGCAGTGGACAGGGAGGCACCGGGGAGCTGTTTTTT. This sequence joins TRBV2 and TRBJ2-2, with a weak D call TRBD1 (7 bases). Germline V gene lookup returns CDR1 SNHLY and CDR2 FYNNEI. Trimming took off 4 bases at V and 4 bases at J, with 10 bases between the two ends. CDR3 length: 14 amino acids.

The V and J genes are TRBV6-5 and TRBJ2-6; D not certain. The length of the CDR3 is 15 residues. The germline CDR1 and CDR2 sequences are MNHEY and SVGAGI. Deletions cut 5 bases from V and 0 bases from J, with 8 bases between. CDR3 residues: CASSRLNSGANVLTF. The CDR3 nucleotides read TGTGCCAGCAGTCGACTGAACTCTGGGGCCAACGTCCTGACTTTC.

This clone was counted once. The chain recombines TRBV18 with TRBJ2-3; D remains unclear. The V end lost 5 bases, the J end lost 0 bases, and 12 bases lay between the germline ends. CDR3 length equals 15 residues. Per germline, CDR1 KGHSH and CDR2 LQKENI. The CDR3 DNA reads TGTGCCAGCTCAGGATGGAGCTTAAGCACAGATACGCAGTATTTT. Its protein is CASSGWSLSTDTQYF.

This clone was picked up one time. This chain uses TRBV5-1 with TRBJ1-5, with D unresolved. Germline V gene data show CDR1 as SGHRS and CDR2 as YFSETQ. This CDR3 comprises 13 residues. V lost 4 bases, J lost 6 bases, and 11 bases lay in between. The CDR3 is CASSREGSQPQHF. In nucleotides, the CDR3 is TGCGCCAGCAGCAGGGAGGGCTCTCAGCCCCAGCATTTT.

The rearrangement links TRBV5-1 to TRBJ2-1, with D perhaps being TRBD1 or TRBD2 (6 bases each). V gave up 2 bases and J gave up 0 bases, with 9 bases separating them. The length of the CDR3 is 15 residues. CDR1 and CDR2 (germline): SGHRS, YFSETQ. CDR3 residues: CASSFGGLSYNEQFF. The CDR3 nucleotides are TGCGCCAGCAGCTTCGGGGGCCTCTCCTACAATGAGCAGTTCTTC.

V usage is TRBV6-5 and J usage is TRBJ1-5; D uncertain. CDR3 length equals 16 residues. Germline V gives CDR1 MNHEY, CDR2 SVGAGI. The V end was cut by 0 bases, the J end by 2 bases, with 11 bases between. CDR3 in DNA: TGTGCCAGCAGTTACTCCAGCCGGGTCGGCAATCAGCCCCAGCATTTT. As protein: CASSYSSRVGNQPQHF.

This chain uses TRBV5-1 with TRBJ2-2; a weak D match, TRBD1 (5 bases). Trimming stripped 2 bases from V and 3 bases from J, with 11 bases between. This CDR3 has 15 amino acids. Germline V gene lookup returns CDR1 SGHRS and CDR2 YFSETQ. The CDR3: CASSFEGRDTGELFF. CDR3 sequence (DNA): TGCGCCAGCAGCTTCGAAGGCAGGGACACCGGGGAGCTGTTTTTT. Variable domain in full (rest from reference TRBV5-1 and TRBJ2-2): KAGVTQTPRYLIKTRGQQVTLSCSPISGHRSVSWYQQTPGQGLQFLFEYFSETQRNKGNFPGRFSGRQFSNSRSEMNVSTLELGDSALYLCASSFEGRDTGELFFGEGSRLTVL.

The V gene is TRBV29-1, the J gene TRBJ1-1; TRBD1 matches at 7 bases. Per germline, CDR1 SQVTM and CDR2 ANQGSEA. The junction had 8 bases not matched to a gene; V was cut back by 5 bases and J by 5 bases. The CDR3 has 13 residues. In DNA, the CDR3 is TGCAGCGTTCGACAGGGAAGAGAGACTGAAGCTTTCTTT. Translating gives CSVRQGRETEAFF.

This chain joins TRBV5-1 and TRBJ2-7; D possibly matches TRBD1 or TRBD2 (6 bases each). The CDR3 consists of 16 residues. V was shortened by 1 base and J by 3 bases, with 17 bases between the two germline ends. The germline V gene encodes CDR1 SGHRS and CDR2 YFSETQ. The CDR3 spells CASSLFLVQGGYEQYF. CDR3 DNA: TGCGCCAGCAGCTTGTTTTTGGTACAGGGAGGCTACGAGCAGTACTTC.

V usage is TRBV6-1 and J usage is TRBJ2-7; D is possibly TRBD2 (5 bases). The CDR3 is 15 residues long. Trimming cost V 2 bases and J 7 bases, with 18 bases left between them. Germline CDR1 is MNHNS and CDR2 is SASEGT. The CDR3 reads CASSEIPLRAREQYF. For the CDR3, the DNA is TGTGCCAGCAGTGAAATCCCATTGCGGGCTAGGGAGCAGTACTTC.

The chain employs TRBV6-1 and TRBJ2-7, with D uncertain. The CDR3 extends over 12 amino acids. The germline V gene has CDR1 MNHNS and CDR2 SASEGT. V gave up 8 bases and J gave up 4 bases, with 12 bases separating them. CDR3 DNA: TGTGCCAGCCGAACTTCTCCTTACGAGCAGTACTTC. Protein: CASRTSPYEQYF.

The chain recombines TRBV29-1 with TRBJ1-1; D not certain. V was pared by 5 bases and J by 0 bases, with 13 bases between. This CDR3 is 14 amino acids long. Germline values: CDR1 SQVTM, CDR2 ANQGSEA. In DNA form, the CDR3 reads TGCAGCGTTTATGAGGGTTTCATGAACACTGAAGCTTTCTTT. This encodes CSVYEGFMNTEAFF.

The rearrangement links TRBV19 to TRBJ2-3; 9 bases are shared with TRBD1. Unmatched junction bases numbered 10, after V lost 8 bases and J lost 1 base. The CDR3 spans 16 residues. Germline assignment: CDR1 LNHDA and CDR2 SQIVND (reference sequence). The CDR3 reads CASQRARQGGTDTQYF. The DNA of the CDR3 is TGTGCCAGTCAACGAGCAAGACAGGGGGGCACAGATACGCAGTATTTT.

The J gene is TRBJ2-3, the V gene TRBV6-6; D assignment may be TRBD1 or TRBD2 (6 bases each). The CDR3 is made up of 16 amino acids. V lost 4 bases, J lost 2 bases, and 16 bases lay in between. Germline CDR1 MNHNY, CDR2 SVGAGI (reference sequence). CDR3 nucleotides: TGTGCCAGCAGTTTCGCCCGGGGGCCCAACACAGATACGCAGTATTTT. Translated, it gives CASSFARGPNTDTQYF.